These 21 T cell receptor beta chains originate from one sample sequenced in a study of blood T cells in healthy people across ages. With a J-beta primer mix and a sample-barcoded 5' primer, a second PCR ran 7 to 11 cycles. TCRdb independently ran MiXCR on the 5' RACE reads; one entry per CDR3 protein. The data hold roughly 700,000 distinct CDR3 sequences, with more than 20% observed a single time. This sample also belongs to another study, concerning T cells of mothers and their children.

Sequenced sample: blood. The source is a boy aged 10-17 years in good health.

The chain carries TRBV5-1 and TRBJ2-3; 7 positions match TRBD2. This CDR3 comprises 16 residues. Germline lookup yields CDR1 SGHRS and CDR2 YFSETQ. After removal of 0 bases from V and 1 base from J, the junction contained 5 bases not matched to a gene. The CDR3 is CASSLGGGLRTDTQYF. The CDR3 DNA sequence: TGCGCCAGCAGCTTGGGCGGGGGTCTCCGCACAGATACGCAGTATTTT.

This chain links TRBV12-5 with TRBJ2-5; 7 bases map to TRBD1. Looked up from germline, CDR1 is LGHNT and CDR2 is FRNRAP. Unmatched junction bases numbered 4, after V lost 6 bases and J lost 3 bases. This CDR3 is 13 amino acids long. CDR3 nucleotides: TGTGCTAGTGGGGACCAGGGGGAAGAGACCCAGTACTTC. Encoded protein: CASGDQGEETQYF.

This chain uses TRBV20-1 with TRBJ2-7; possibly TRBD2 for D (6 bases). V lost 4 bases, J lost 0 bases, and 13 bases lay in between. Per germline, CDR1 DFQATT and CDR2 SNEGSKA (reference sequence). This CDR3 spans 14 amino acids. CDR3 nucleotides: TGCAGTGCTACCGGGACTGGTCTCTCCTACGAGCAGTACTTC. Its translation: CSATGTGLSYEQYF.

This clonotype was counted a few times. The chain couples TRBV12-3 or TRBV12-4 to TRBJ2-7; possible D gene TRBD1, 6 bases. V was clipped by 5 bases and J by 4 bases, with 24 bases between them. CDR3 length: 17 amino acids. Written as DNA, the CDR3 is TGTGCCAGCAGTCCAACACCAACAGGGAGCCTACTTTACGAGCAGTACTTC. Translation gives CASSPTPTGSLLYEQYF.

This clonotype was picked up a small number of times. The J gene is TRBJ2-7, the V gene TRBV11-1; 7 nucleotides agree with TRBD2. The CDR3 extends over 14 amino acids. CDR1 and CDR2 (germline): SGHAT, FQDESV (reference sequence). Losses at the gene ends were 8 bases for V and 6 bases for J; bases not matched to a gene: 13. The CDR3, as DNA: TGTGCCAGCGGCAGCGGGAAGTCGTATGGCGAGCAGTACTTC. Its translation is CASGSGKSYGEQYF.

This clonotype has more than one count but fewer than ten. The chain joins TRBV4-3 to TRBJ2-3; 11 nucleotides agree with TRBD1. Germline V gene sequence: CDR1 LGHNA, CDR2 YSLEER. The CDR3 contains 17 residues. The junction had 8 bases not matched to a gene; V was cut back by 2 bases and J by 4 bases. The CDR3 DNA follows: TGCGCCAGCAGCCAAATGCGGACAGGGGGCTTATCAGATACGCAGTATTTT. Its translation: CASSQMRTGGLSDTQYF.

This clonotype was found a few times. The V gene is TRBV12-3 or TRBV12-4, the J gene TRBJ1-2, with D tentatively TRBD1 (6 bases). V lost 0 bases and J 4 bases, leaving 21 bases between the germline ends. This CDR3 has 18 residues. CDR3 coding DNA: TGTGCCAGCAGTTTAGCGCTCCTACAGGGCCCCGCAGGCTATGGCTACACCTTC. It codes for CASSLALLQGPAGYGYTF.

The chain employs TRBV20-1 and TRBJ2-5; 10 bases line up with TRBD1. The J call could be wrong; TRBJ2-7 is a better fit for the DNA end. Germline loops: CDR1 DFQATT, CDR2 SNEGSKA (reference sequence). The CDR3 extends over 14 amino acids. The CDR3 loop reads CSATRDRGRGEQYF. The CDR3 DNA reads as TGCAGTGCTACCCGGGACAGGGGACGAGGCGAGCAGTACTTC.

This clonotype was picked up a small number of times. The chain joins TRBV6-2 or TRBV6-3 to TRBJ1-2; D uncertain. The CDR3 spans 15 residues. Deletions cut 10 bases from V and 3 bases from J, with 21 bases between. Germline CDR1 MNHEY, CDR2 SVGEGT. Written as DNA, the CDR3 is TGTGCCATCCGGCCCCTCGAAAGGACCTACTATGGCTACACCTTC. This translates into CAIRPLERTYYGYTF.

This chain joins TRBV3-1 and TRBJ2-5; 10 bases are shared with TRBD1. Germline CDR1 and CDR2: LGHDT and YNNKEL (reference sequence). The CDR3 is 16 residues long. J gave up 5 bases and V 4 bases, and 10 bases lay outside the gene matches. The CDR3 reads CASSPEVDRGTETQYF. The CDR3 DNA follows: TGTGCCAGCAGCCCAGAGGTGGACAGGGGGACGGAGACCCAGTACTTC.

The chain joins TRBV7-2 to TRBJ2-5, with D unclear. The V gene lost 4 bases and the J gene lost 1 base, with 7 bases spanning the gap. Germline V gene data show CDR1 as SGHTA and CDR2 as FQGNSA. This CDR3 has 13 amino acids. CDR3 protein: CASSSTRQETQYF. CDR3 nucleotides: TGTGCCAGCAGCTCCACACGCCAAGAGACCCAGTACTTC.

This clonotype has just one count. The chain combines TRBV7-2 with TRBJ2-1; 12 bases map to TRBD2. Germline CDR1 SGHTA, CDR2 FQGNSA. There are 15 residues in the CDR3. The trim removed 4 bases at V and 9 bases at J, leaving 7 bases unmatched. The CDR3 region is CASSSRLAGAGEQFF. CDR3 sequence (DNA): TGTGCCAGCAGCTCAAGACTAGCGGGAGCGGGTGAGCAGTTCTTC.

The CDR3 spells CASSIVYGAELNEGQFF. In DNA, the CDR3 is TGTGCCAGTAGTATAGTGTACGGGGCCGAACTAAATGAAGGGCAGTTCTTC. The rearrangement joins TRBV19 to TRBJ2-1, with D possibly being TRBD1 or TRBD2 (5 bases each). Looked up from germline, CDR1 is LNHDA and CDR2 is SQIVND (reference sequence). The V end was cut by 1 base, the J end by 12 bases, with 25 bases between. The CDR3 spans 17 residues.

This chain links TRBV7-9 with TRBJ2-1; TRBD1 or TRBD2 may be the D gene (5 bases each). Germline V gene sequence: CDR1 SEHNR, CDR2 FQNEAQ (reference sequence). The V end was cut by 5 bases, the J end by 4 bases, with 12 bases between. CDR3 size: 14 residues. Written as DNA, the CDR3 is TGTGCCAGCAGCCCTAGGGACGATTACAATGAGCAGTTCTTC. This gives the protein CASSPRDDYNEQFF.

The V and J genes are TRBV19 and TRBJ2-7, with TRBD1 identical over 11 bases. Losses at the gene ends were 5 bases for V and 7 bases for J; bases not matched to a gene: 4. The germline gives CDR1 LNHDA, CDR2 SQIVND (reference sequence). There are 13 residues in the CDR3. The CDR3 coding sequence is TGTGCCAGTAGTTGGGGGACAGGGGGAGAGCAGTACTTC. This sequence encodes CASSWGTGGEQYF.

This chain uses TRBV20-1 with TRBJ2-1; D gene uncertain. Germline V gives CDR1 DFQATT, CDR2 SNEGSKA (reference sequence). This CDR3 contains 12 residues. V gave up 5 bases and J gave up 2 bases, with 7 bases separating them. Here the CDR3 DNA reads TGCAGTGCTCCTGACCCCTACAATGAGCAGTTCTTC. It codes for CSAPDPYNEQFF.

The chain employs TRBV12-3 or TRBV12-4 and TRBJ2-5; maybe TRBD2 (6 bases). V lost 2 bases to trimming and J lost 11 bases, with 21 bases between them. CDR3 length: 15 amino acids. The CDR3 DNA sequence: TGTGCCAGCAGTTTAAGTTTCAGAACGGGGGAAGAGCAGTACTTC. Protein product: CASSLSFRTGEEQYF.

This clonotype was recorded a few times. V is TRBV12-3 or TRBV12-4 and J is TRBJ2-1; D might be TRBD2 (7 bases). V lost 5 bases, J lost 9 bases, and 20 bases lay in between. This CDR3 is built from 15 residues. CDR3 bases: TGTGCCAGCAGTCCGTCTGGGGGGGCCCGAAGTGAGCAGTTCTTC. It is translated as CASSPSGGARSEQFF.

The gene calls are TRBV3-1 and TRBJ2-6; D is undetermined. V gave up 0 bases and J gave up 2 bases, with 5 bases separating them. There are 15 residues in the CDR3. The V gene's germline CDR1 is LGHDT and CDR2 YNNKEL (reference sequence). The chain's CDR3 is CASSQDSTGANVLTF. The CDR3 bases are TGTGCCAGCAGCCAAGACAGTACTGGGGCCAACGTCCTGACTTTC.

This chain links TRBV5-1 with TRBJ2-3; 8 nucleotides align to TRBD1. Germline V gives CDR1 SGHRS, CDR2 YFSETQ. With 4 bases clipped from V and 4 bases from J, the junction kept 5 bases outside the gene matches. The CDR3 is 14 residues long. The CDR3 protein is CASSHGQGADTQYF. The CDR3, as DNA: TGCGCCAGCAGCCACGGACAGGGTGCAGATACGCAGTATTTT.

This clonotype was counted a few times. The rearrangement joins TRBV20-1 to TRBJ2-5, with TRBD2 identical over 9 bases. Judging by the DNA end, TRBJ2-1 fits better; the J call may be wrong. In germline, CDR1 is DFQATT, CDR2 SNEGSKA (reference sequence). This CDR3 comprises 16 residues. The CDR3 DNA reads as TGCAGTGCTAGAGACCTAGCGGGGACTCCCCTCAATGAGCAGTTCTTC. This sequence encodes CSARDLAGTPLNEQFF.